This T cell receptor (beta chain) was recorded in a study of human T cells and chemical hapten exposure. Study-wide background: The study sensitized with 2% DPC on a roughly 2 cm by roughly 2 cm patch of upper inner arm skin.

Remarks on this clonotype: Its target is not known.

The study used a library that attached unique molecular identifiers to individual cDNA molecules. TCRdb re-analysed the RACE reads in MiXCR, keeping a single row per CDR3 protein. The sample has under 400,000 distinct CDR3 sequences, 4% to 6% seen once. Time point denoted: pre-sensitization, week 0. The treatment denotes: therapeutic diphenylcyclopropenone sensitization with weekly scalp DPC. General study findings and limits: Counts of expanded TCRs at PT1 were positively correlated with patch test score. Expanded TCRs clustered into significantly more large CDR3 similarity groups than controls, the analysis revealed.

Germline loops: CDR1 SGHAT, CDR2 FQNNGV. The length of the CDR3 is 16 residues. Deletions cut 5 bases from V and 3 bases from J, with 16 bases between. The starting material was whole blood, obtained in connection with sensitization to the hapten diphenylcyclopropenone (DPC). This chain uses TRBV11-2 with TRBJ2-2; TRBD2 might be the D (5 bases). The sequence derives from a woman in her forties or fifties with alopecia areata. Some clones in this sample may be carry-over from other donors' samples. The DNA of the CDR3 is TGTGCCAGCAGCCCGTACCTGGAGGTTGACACCGGGGAGCTGTTTTTT. Translation gives CASSPYLEVDTGELFF.